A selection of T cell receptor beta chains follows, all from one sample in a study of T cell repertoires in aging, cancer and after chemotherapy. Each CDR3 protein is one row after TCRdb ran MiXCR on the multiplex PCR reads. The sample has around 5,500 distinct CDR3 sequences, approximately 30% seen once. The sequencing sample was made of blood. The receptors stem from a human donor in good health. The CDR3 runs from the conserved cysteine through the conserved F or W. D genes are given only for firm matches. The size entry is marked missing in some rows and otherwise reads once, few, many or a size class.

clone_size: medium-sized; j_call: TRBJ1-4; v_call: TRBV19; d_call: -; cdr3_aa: CASSIISTDPTNEKLFF; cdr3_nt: TGTGCCAGTAGTATTATATCGACGGATCCAACTAATGAAAAACTGTTTTTT
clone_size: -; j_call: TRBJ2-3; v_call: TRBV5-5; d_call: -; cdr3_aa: CASSFRQGEKLANDTQYF; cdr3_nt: TGTGCCAGCAGCTTTAGACAGGGAGAGAAACTAGCCAATGATACGCAGTATTTT
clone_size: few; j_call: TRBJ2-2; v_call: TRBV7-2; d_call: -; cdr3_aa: CASSHERGGELFF; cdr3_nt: TGTGCCAGCAGCCACGAACGGGGCGGGGAGCTGTTTTTT
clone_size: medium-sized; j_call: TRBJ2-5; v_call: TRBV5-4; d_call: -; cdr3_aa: CASSPAGKRASQETQYF; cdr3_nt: TGTGCCAGCAGCCCCGCTGGGAAGCGAGCCTCTCAAGAGACCCAGTACTTC
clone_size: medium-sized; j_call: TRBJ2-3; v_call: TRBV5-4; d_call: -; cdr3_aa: CASSLGKGSTDTQYF; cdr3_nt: TGTGCCAGCAGCTTGGGTAAAGGTAGCACAGATACGCAGTATTTT
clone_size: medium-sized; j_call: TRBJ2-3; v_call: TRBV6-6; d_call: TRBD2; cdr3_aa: CASRTGGTTDTQYF; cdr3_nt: TGTGCCAGCAGGACGGGGGGAACCACAGATACGCAGTATTTT
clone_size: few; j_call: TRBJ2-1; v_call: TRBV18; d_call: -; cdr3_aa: CASSPPGGVVDEQFF; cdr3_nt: TGTGCCAGCTCACCCCCAGGCGGGGTGGTCGATGAGCAGTTCTTC
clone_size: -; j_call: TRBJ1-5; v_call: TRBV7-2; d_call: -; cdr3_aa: CASSFYAASNQPQHF; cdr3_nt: TGTGCCAGCAGCTTTTATGCAGCGAGCAATCAGCCCCAGCATTTT
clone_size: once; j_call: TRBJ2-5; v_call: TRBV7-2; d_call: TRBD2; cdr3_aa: CASSSGLVKSETQYF; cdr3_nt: TGTGCCAGCAGCTCCGGACTAGTAAAATCGGAGACCCAGTACTTC
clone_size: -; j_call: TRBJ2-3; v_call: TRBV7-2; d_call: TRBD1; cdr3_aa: CASSLRQGPRDTQYF; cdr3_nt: TGTGCCAGCAGCTTGCGACAGGGACCTAGGGATACGCAGTATTTT
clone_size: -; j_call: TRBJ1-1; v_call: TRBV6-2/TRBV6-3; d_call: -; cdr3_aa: CASSYGGWPEAFF; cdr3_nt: TGTGCCAGCAGTTACGGTGGGTGGCCGGAAGCTTTCTTT
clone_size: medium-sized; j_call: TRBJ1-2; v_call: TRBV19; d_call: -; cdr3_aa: CASSEGEGYTF; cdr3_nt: TGTGCCAGTAGTGAGGGGGAGGGCTACACCTTC
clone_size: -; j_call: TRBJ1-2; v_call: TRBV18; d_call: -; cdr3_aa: CASSPGMREGNGYTF; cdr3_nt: TGTGCCAGCTCACCAGGAATGAGGGAGGGCAATGGCTACACCTTC
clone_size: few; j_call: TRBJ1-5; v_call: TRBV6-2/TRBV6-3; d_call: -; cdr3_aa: CASSWGRGNNQPQHF; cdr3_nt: TGTGCCAGCAGTTGGGGTCGGGGAAACAATCAGCCCCAGCATTTT
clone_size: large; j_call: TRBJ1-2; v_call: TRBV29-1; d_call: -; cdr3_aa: CSVVPGTGYGYTF; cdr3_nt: TGCAGCGTTGTGCCCGGGACTGGGTATGGCTACACCTTC
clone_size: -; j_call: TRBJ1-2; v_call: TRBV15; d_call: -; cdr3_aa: CATGPAGRPNYGYTF; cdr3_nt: TGTGCCACCGGCCCGGCAGGCCGTCCTAACTATGGCTACACCTTC
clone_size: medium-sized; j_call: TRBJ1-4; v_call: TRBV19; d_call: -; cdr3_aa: CASGQTLNEKLFF; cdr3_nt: TGTGCCAGCGGACAGACCTTAAATGAAAAACTGTTTTTT